This note documents a single T cell receptor (beta chain) sequence. Its antigen is unknown. The source of the sample is a study of CD8+CD57+ T cells in acquired aplastic anemia. Study-level background: The average for DNA from sorted CD4+ and CD8+ cells was 2.5 to 4 ug.

CDR3 and TCR beta VDJ profiling relied on genomic DNA as the template. Each CDR3 protein gets one entry after TCRdb re-called the reads with MiXCR. The data show 220,000 or so distinct CDR3 sequences, approximately 60% seen once. It was patients with CD8+CD57+ cell expansion by flow cytometry who were chosen for sequencing. All patients were therapy-naive when blood was sampled. General observations from the study: Patient and control CD8+ Simpson's diversity was not significantly different.

The V gene's germline CDR1 is SNHLY and CDR2 FYNNEI. The CDR3 covers 13 residues. V shed 6 bases, J shed 6 bases, and the junction held 6 bases outside the gene matches. This receptor was obtained from a human donor with aplastic anemia. Sequencing used sorted CD4+, CD8+, or CD8+CD57+ T cells (not recorded which) from PBMCs. The chain combines TRBV2 with TRBJ1-2; 8 bases agree with TRBD1. The CDR3 reads CASSPTGEDGYTF. The DNA of the CDR3 is TGTGCCAGCAGCCCGACAGGGGAGGATGGCTACACCTTC.